The T cell receptor (beta chain) described here comes from a study of blood T cell repertoires in COVID-19. Study in general: Sites across the United States, Italy and Spain contributed samples from acute and convalescent COVID-19. T cells, B-cell-depleted T cells, or PBMCs supplied cDNA or gDNA.

Study processing details: Researchers report that nucleated cell counts were estimated from reference gene primer amplification. TCRdb's table, derived via immunoSEQ multiplex PCR, lists solely in-frame clones and lacks some. That table furnishes V, J and clone size, whereas the DNA furnished D and trimming. Among about 150,000 clones listed, over 60% were seen once. Germline V gene sequence: CDR1 MGHDK, CDR2 SYGVNS. V dropped 6 bases and J dropped 6; count of bases not matched to a gene: 6. This CDR3 contains 15 residues. The sequence was obtained from a woman older than 75 with acute or convalescent COVID-19. Specimen: peripheral blood. This chain connects TRBV25-1 to TRBJ2-1; 12 bases map to TRBD2. The CDR3 DNA reads as TGTGCCAGCAGCGGAGGACTAGCGGGATCCAATGAGCAGTTCTTC. Translation gives CASSGGLAGSNEQFF.